The next 3 T cell receptor beta chains were all read from a single sample in a study of blood T cell repertoires in COVID-19. Libraries were prepared by immunoSEQ multiplex PCR; TCRdb keeps only in-frame clonotypes and omits some of them. The sample yields 200,000 to 250,000 clones, around 83% seen once. The sequenced material came from peripheral blood. Receptors were obtained from a woman older than 75 with COVID-19, enrolled during active disease.

The V call is TRBV18, the J call TRBJ1-5; maybe TRBD1 (5 bases). The V gene's germline CDR1 is KGHSH and CDR2 LQKENI. The CDR3 length is 13 residues. V dropped 2 bases and J dropped 9 bases, with 11 bases sitting between them. The CDR3 nucleotides are TGTGCCAGCTCACCATCAGGGATCCTGCCCCAGCATTTT. As protein: CASSPSGILPQHF.

The rearrangement joins TRBV5-1 to TRBJ2-1, with a possible D match to TRBD2 (7 bases). The CDR3 contains 14 residues. V was cut by 7 bases and J by 7 bases, with 18 bases left in between. Germline assignment: CDR1 SGHRS and CDR2 YFSETQ. CDR3: CASSGAGAGNEQFF. CDR3 in DNA: TGCGCCAGCTCTGGGGCGGGGGCCGGGAATGAGCAGTTCTTC.

This chain links TRBV3-1 (or the pseudogene TRBV3-2) with TRBJ1-2; TRBD1 aligns across 8 bases. J lost 4 bases, V lost 3 bases, and 10 bases had no gene match. This CDR3 is 16 amino acids long. Germline CDR1 and CDR2: LGHDT and YNNKEL (reference sequence). This chain's CDR3 is CASSHHGPTGVYGYTF. The CDR3 coding sequence is TGTGCCAGCAGCCACCACGGCCCGACAGGGGTCTATGGCTACACCTTC.